Given below is one TCR beta chain in context. The antigen remains unidentified. The data were obtained in a study of blood T cells in healthy people across ages. Study-wide points: Without sorted subsets, naive and antigen-experienced compartments could not be conclusively compared.

From germline, CDR1 is MNHEY and CDR2 SMNVEV (reference sequence). CDR3 length equals 13 residues. The J segment lost 10 bases and the V segment lost 6 bases, leaving 9 bases of the junction unmatched. It was with a sample-barcoded 5' primer and a J-beta primer mix that a second PCR of roughly 7 to 12 cycles was run. Template switching added a 12-random-nucleotide identifier to every cDNA molecule. MiXCR was run by TCRdb on the 5' RACE reads, yielding one entry per CDR3 protein. The top ten clones hold over 2% of a sample with 1.5 million to 2 million distinct CDR3 sequences, about 49% of them seen once. The donors, healthy Caucasians from Russia, were aged 6 to 90.

This chain connects TRBV27 to TRBJ2-1, with 7 bases matching TRBD1. The clonotype was recovered from a middle-aged woman in good health. The sequenced material came from blood. The CDR3: CASRRAGGFEQFF. The CDR3 DNA follows: TGTGCCAGCAGGCGGGCAGGGGGTTTCGAGCAGTTCTTC.